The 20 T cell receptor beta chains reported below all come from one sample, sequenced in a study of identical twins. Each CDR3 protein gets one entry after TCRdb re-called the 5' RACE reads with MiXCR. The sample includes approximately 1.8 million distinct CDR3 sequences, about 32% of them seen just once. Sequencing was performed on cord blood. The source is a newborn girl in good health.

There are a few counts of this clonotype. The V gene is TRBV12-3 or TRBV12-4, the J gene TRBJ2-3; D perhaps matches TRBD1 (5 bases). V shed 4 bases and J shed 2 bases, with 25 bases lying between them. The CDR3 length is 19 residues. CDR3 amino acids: CASSSPWRVGAKPTDTQYF. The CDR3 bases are TGTGCCAGCAGTTCCCCCTGGCGAGTAGGGGCGAAGCCCACAGATACGCAGTATTTT.

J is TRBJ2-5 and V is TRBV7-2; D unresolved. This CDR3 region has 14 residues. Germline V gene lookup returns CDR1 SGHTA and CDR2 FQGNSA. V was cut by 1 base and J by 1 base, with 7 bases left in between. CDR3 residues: CASSLVTIQETQYF. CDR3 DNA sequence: TGTGCCAGCAGCTTAGTCACAATCCAAGAGACCCAGTACTTC.

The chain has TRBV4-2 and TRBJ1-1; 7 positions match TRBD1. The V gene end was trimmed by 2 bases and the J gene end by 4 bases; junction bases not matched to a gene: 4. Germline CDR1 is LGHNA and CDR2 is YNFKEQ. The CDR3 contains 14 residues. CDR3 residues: CASSQPDRVTEAFF. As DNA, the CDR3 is TGTGCCAGCAGCCAACCCGACAGGGTCACTGAAGCTTTCTTT.

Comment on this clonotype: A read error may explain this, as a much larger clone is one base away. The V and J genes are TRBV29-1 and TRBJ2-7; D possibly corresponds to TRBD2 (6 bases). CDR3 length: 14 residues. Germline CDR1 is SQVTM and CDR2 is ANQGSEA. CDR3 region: CSEGGDRELNEQYF. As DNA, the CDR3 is TGTAGCGAAGGCGGGGACCGAGAGCTCAATGAGCAGTACTTC.

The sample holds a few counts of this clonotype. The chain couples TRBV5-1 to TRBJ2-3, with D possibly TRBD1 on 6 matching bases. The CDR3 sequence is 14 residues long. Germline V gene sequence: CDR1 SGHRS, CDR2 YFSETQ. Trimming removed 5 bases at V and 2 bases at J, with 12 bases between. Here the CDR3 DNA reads TGCGCCAGCAGTTCCGGACAGCTCACAGATACGCAGTATTTT. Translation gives CASSSGQLTDTQYF.

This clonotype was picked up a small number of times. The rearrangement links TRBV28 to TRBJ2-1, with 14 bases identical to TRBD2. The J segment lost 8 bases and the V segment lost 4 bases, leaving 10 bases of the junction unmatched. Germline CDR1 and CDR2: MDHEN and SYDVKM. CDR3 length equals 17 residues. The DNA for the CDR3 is TGTGCCAGCAGTTGGACTAGCGGGAGGACCCCACGCCATGAGCAGTTCTTC. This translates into CASSWTSGRTPRHEQFF.

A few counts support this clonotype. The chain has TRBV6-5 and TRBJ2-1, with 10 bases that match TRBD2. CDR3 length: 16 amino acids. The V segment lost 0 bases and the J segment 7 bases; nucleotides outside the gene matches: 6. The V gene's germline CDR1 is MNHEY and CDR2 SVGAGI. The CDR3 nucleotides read TGTGCCAGCAGTTACTCCCTAGCGGGGGATGGGAATGAGCAGTTCTTC. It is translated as CASSYSLAGDGNEQFF.

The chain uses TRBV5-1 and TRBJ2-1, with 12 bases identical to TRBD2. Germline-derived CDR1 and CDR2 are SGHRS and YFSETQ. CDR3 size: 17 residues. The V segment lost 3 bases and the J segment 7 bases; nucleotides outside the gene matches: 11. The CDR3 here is CASSSTSLAGGLNEQFF. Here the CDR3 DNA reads TGCGCCAGCAGCTCGACGTCCCTAGCGGGGGGGCTGAATGAGCAGTTCTTC.

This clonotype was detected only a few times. DNA for the CDR3: TGTGCCAGCAGCTTAGTTGGCCCGGGACGGGGTGAAAAACTGTTTTTT. Its translation is CASSLVGPGRGEKLFF. The chain is built from TRBV11-2 and TRBJ1-4, with D perhaps matching TRBD1 (5 bases). The CDR3 consists of 16 residues. CDR1 and CDR2 from the germline V gene are SGHAT and FQNNGV. V shed 1 base and J shed 7 bases, with 16 bases lying between them. Supplemented by reference TRBV11-2 and TRBJ1-4, the full variable domain reads EAGVAQSPRYKIIEKRQSVAFWCNPISGHATLYWYQQILGQGPKLLIQFQNNGVVDDSQLPKDRFSAERLKGVDSTLKIQPAKLEDSAVYLCASSLVGPGRGEKLFFGSGTQLSVL.

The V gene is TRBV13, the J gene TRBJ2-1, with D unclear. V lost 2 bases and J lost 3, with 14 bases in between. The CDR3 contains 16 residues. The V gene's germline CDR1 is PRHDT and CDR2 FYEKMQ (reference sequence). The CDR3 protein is CASSLIGGNRYNEQFF. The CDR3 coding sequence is TGTGCCAGCAGCTTAATCGGTGGGAACCGCTACAATGAGCAGTTCTTC. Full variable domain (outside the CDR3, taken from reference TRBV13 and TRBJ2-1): AAGVIQSPRHLIKEKRETATLKCYPIPRHDTVYWYQQGPGQDPQFLISFYEKMQSDKGSIPDRFSAQQFSDYHSELNMSSLELGDSALYFCASSLIGGNRYNEQFFGPGTRLTVL.

CDR3 DNA: TGTGCCAGCAGCTCAGGGGCGGCGTATGGCTACACCTTC. Residues: CASSSGAAYGYTF. This chain uses TRBV11-2 with TRBJ1-2, with D maybe TRBD1 (6 bases). V was shortened by 4 bases and J by 5 bases, with 11 bases between the two germline ends. CDR3 length: 13 residues. Germline V gene lookup returns CDR1 SGHAT and CDR2 FQNNGV.

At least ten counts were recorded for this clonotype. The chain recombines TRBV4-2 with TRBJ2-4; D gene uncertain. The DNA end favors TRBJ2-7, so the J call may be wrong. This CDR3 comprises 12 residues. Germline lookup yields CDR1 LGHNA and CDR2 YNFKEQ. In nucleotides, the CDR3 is TGTGCCAGCAGCCAAGATGGCCACGAGCAGTACTTC. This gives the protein CASSQDGHEQYF.

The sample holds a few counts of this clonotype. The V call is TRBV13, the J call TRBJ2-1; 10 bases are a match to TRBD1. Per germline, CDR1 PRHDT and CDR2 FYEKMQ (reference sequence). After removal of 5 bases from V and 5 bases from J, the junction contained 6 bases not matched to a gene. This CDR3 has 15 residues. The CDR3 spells CASSAPGTGDNEQFF. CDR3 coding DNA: TGTGCCAGCAGCGCACCAGGGACAGGGGACAATGAGCAGTTCTTC. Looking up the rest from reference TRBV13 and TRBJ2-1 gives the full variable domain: AAGVIQSPRHLIKEKRETATLKCYPIPRHDTVYWYQQGPGQDPQFLISFYEKMQSDKGSIPDRFSAQQFSDYHSELNMSSLELGDSALYFCASSAPGTGDNEQFFGPGTRLTVL.

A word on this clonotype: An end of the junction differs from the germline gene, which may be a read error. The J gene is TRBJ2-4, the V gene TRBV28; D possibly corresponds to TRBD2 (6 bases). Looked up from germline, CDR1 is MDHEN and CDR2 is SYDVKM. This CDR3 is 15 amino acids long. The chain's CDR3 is CASSYGGPGKNIRYF. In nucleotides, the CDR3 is TGTGCCAGCAGTTACGGGGGACCGGGCAAAAACATTCGGTACTTC.

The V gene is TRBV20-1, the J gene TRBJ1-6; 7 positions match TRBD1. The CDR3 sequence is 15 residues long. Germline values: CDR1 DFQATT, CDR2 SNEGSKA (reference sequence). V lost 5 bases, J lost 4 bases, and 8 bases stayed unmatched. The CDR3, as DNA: TGCAGTGCTGGGGCCGGGACAGCTTATAATTCACCCCTCCACTTT. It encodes CSAGAGTAYNSPLHF.

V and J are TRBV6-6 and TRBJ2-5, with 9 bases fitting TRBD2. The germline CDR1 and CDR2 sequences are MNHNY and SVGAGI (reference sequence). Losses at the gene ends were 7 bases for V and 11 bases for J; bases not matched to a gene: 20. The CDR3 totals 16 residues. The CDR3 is CASISYWSSGMGEQYF. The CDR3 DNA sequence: TGTGCCAGCATCAGTTACTGGTCTAGCGGGATGGGTGAGCAGTACTTC.

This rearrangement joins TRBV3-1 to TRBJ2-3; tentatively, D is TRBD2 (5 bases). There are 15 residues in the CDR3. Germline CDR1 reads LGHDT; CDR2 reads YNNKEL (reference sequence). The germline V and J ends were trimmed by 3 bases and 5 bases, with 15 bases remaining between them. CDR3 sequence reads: CASSHTRSYEDTQYF. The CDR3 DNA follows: TGTGCCAGCAGCCATACTAGATCATATGAAGATACGCAGTATTTT.

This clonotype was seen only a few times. CDR3 region: CASSLNEGKAFF. The CDR3 coding sequence is TGTGCCAGCAGCTTAAACGAGGGAAAAGCTTTCTTT. The rearrangement links TRBV7-9 to TRBJ1-1; no firm D call. Trimming stripped 2 bases from V and 9 bases from J, with 10 bases between. Germline V gene lookup returns CDR1 SEHNR and CDR2 FQNEAQ (reference sequence). There are 12 residues in the CDR3.

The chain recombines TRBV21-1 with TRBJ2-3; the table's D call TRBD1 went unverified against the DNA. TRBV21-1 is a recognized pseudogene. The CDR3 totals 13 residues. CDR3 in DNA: TGTGCCAGCGGGGGGGGTATCACAGATACGCAGTATTTT. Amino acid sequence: CASGGGITDTQYF.

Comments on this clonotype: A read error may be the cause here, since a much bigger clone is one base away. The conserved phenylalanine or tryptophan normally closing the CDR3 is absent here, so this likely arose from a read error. The CDR3 region is CASSLALTGSDEQFL. The CDR3 region has the DNA TGTGCCAGCAGCTTAGCACTTACGGGATCGGATGAGCAGTTCCTC. The chain links TRBV11-2 to TRBJ2-1, with D tentatively TRBD2 (5 bases). This CDR3 has 15 residues. V was shortened by 1 base and J by 8 bases, with 15 bases between the two germline ends. The germline V gene encodes CDR1 SGHAT and CDR2 FQNNGV.